Listed below are T cell receptor beta chains from one sample, sequenced in a study of blood T cell repertoires in COVID-19. The repertoire was sequenced with immunoSEQ multiplex PCR; TCRdb's copy has only in-frame clones and lacks some. The repertoire holds about 200,000 clones, about 84% seen once, with roughly 20% in the top ten. Specimen: peripheral blood. These receptors originate from a person aged 65 to 85 with COVID-19, enrolled during active disease. Both conserved end residues are part of each CDR3. The D gene is left open where the match is weak.

TRBV15	TRBD1	CATSRVTGAYRNYGYTF
TRBV19	TRBD1	CASKGQGGETQYF
TRBV19	TRBD1	CASSIPEGADTRYGYTF
TRBV2	TRBD1	CASSPGQGTLAGNTIYF
TRBV28	-	CASSFSFSGNTIYF
TRBV15	-	CATSIRRGGTEAFF
TRBV12-3/TRBV12-4	-	CASSLSYNQPQHF
TRBV7-2	TRBD1	CASSLARDSYEQYF
TRBV2	TRBD1	CASSPGQSDTGELFF
TRBV6-5	TRBD1	CASSFIRTGVFAPLHF
TRBV18	-	CASSPPPQAGEETQYF
TRBV28	TRBD2	CASSVSSGGAHEQFF
TRBV6-6	-	CASSYRGGPTNEKLFF
TRBV6-2/TRBV6-3	-	CASSYSGISTYGYTF
TRBV20-1	-	CSARRPHEQFF
TRBV28	-	CASTTGHYGYTF
TRBV4-1	TRBD1	CASSQDPGTGWSDTQYF
TRBV6-5	TRBD1	CASITDRAQGALHF
TRBV12-5	TRBD1	CASGSGTVTDTQYF
TRBV27	TRBD2	CASSLRPSGLTYNEQFF
TRBV7-2	TRBD2	CASSLVPPSGGGNEQFF
TRBV2	TRBD1	CASRRDRYSNQPQHF
TRBV28	-	CASSLSRPTQGYEQYF
TRBV10-3	-	CAINQREGDGYTF
TRBV4-3	-	CASSQAGATNEKLFF
TRBV4-3	-	CASSQVGGTGELFF
TRBV6-2/TRBV6-3	-	CASSYRSTYNEQFF
TRBV4-3	-	CASSQDHPSVEQYF
TRBV6-5	-	CASILTVTADQPQHF
TRBV29-1	-	CSVAGITDTQYF
TRBV11-2	-	CASSDQGYNEKLFF
TRBV7-9	-	CASSPAGNGEYEQYF
TRBV7-3	-	CASSLSGERSGYTF
TRBV11-2	TRBD1	CASSSRGQGNTEAFF
TRBV5-6	TRBD1	CASSLRGRGTRDTIYF
TRBV28	-	CASSHDSNYGYTF
TRBV5-1	TRBD1	CASSSTPTGSGEKLFF
TRBV7-2	-	CASSLVRGSDTQYF
TRBV13	TRBD1	CASSVGTGKRAFF
TRBV29-1	TRBD1	CSVEGTGGSNTQYF
TRBV9	-	CASSEAGWADTQYF
TRBV3-1/TRBV3-2	TRBD1	CASSQVSQGAMKINGYTF
TRBV2	-	CASSGAGNEQFF
TRBV6-2/TRBV6-3	-	CASSPGRDFGQPQHF
TRBV5-1	TRBD1	CASSLGAGTGVTEAFF
TRBV9	-	CASSVGRPYNSPLHF
TRBV2	-	CASSDYRTGETQYF
TRBV11-2	TRBD2	CASSLVRGAGGNEQFF
TRBV19	TRBD2	CASSLLAGGETQYF
TRBV9	-	CASSVGSTSSRFF
TRBV5-1	TRBD1	CASSTQTGASSYNEQFF
TRBV7-2	-	CASSLELKLRETQYF
TRBV5-6	-	CASTAGYSNQPQHF
TRBV7-8	-	CASSLARAGDGYTF
TRBV7-2	-	CASSLVGSGNTEAFF
TRBV5-1	TRBD1	CASSHDRVREQYF
TRBV28	TRBD1	CATRAPGQGGRGYTF